The 17 T cell receptor beta chains listed next were all sequenced from one sample in a study of cytomegalovirus exposure and HLA in healthy donors. The PCR made use of 60 Vbeta and 13 Jbeta primers. TCRdb's table, derived via immunoSEQ multiplex PCR, lists solely in-frame clones and lacks some. The repertoire holds 90,000 to 95,000 clones, about 85% seen once, with 1% to 1.5% in the top ten. Material for sequencing was PBMCs. The source is a girl aged 2 to 10 in good health and CMV-seropositive.

The chain links TRBV6-5 to TRBJ2-2, with D maybe TRBD1 (5 bases). V lost 6 bases, J lost 6 bases, and 11 bases lay in between. Germline CDR1 is MNHEY and CDR2 is SVGAGI. The CDR3 runs 13 residues. The CDR3 here is CASRSTVPGELFF. The CDR3 nucleotides read TGTGCCAGCAGATCGACAGTCCCCGGGGAGCTGTTTTTT.

This chain connects TRBV2 to TRBJ2-1, with TRBD2 as a possible D gene (5 bases). The CDR3 extends over 13 amino acids. V lost 5 bases and J lost 2, with 7 bases in between. The germline V gene has CDR1 SNHLY and CDR2 FYNNEI. CDR3 sequence reads: CASSSGAYNEQFF. CDR3 coding DNA: TGTGCCAGCAGTTCCGGGGCCTACAATGAGCAGTTCTTC.

The chain recombines TRBV15 with TRBJ2-7; TRBD2 agrees at 9 bases. There are 17 residues in the CDR3. The trim removed 5 bases at V and 2 bases at J, leaving 13 bases unmatched. CDR1 and CDR2 from the germline V gene are LNHNV and YYDKDF (reference sequence). In DNA, the CDR3 is TGTGCCACCAGCCGGGGGGGCCAGCGGGAGGCACCCTACGAGCAGTACTTC. It encodes CATSRGGQREAPYEQYF.

The chain combines TRBV4-1 with TRBJ2-1; TRBD2 is a possible D gene (6 bases). V was cut by 6 bases and J by 4 bases, with 19 bases left in between. The CDR3 extends over 16 amino acids. Germline assignment: CDR1 MGHRA and CDR2 YSYEKL. The CDR3 here is CASSRPPAGVYNEQFF. CDR3 sequence (DNA): TGCGCCAGCAGTCGACCTCCAGCGGGCGTTTACAATGAGCAGTTCTTC.

The rearrangement joins TRBV4-3 to TRBJ2-3; 8 nucleotides agree with TRBD2. This CDR3 has 16 residues. Trimming cost V 0 bases and J 3 bases; bases outside gene matches: 5. Germline V lookup: CDR1 LGHNA, CDR2 YSLEER. CDR3 nucleotide sequence: TGCGCCAGCAGCCAAGACAGCGGGAGTAAGACAGATACGCAGTATTTT. This codes for CASSQDSGSKTDTQYF.

The chain couples TRBV5-1 to TRBJ2-3; 7 nucleotides align to TRBD1. Germline lookup yields CDR1 SGHRS and CDR2 YFSETQ. With 4 bases clipped from V and 2 bases from J, the junction kept 4 bases outside the gene matches. This CDR3 has 14 residues. The CDR3 spells CASSEGQHTDTQYF. The CDR3 DNA sequence: TGCGCCAGCAGCGAGGGACAGCACACAGATACGCAGTATTTT.

The chain is built from TRBV5-4 and TRBJ1-2; 10 bases are a match to TRBD1. This CDR3 comprises 15 residues. J was trimmed by 4 bases and V by 3 bases; bases with no gene match: 6. Per germline, CDR1 SGHNT and CDR2 YYREEE (reference sequence). The CDR3 DNA follows: TGTGCCAGCAGCTCCGGGACAGGGGAACCCTATGGCTACACCTTC. It translates to CASSSGTGEPYGYTF.

As DNA, the CDR3 is TGCGCCAGCAGCCGCGACAGAGCCTACGAGCAGTACTTC. It translates to CASSRDRAYEQYF. The chain carries TRBV5-1 and TRBJ2-7; the D gene is possibly TRBD1 (5 bases). Trimming left V 4 bases short and J 2 bases short, with 10 bases between. This CDR3 is built from 13 residues. From germline, CDR1 is SGHRS and CDR2 YFSETQ.

The CDR3 protein is CASSLIPHYSGSSYEQYF. In DNA, the CDR3 is TGTGCCAGCAGCCTTATCCCACACTATAGCGGGAGCTCCTACGAGCAGTACTTC. V usage is TRBV7-2 and J usage is TRBJ2-7; the match to TRBD2 covers 9 bases. Per the germline V gene, CDR1 is SGHTA and CDR2 is FQGNSA. This CDR3 region has 18 residues. V gave up 5 bases and J gave up 0 bases; unmatched junction bases: 14.

V usage is TRBV9 and J usage is TRBJ2-3; TRBD2 is a possible D gene (6 bases). CDR3 size: 15 residues. Trimming took off 0 bases at V and 2 bases at J, with 10 bases between the two ends. Germline CDR1 and CDR2: SGDLS and YYNGEE. CDR3 loop: CASSVGTGDTDTQYF. The CDR3 DNA sequence: TGTGCCAGCAGCGTAGGGACGGGAGACACAGATACGCAGTATTTT.

The chain couples TRBV7-9 to TRBJ1-1; perhaps TRBD1 as D (5 bases). The CDR3 is 14 amino acids. Germline CDR1 reads SEHNR; CDR2 reads FQNEAQ (reference sequence). Deletions cut 5 bases from V and 5 bases from J, with 15 bases between. CDR3: CASSLQGIGTEAFF. The CDR3 DNA reads as TGTGCCAGCAGCCTGCAGGGTATCGGGACTGAAGCTTTCTTT.

The chain uses TRBV7-9 and TRBJ2-3, with TRBD2 matching over 8 bases. V lost 2 bases, J lost 1 base, and 5 bases stayed unmatched. This CDR3 comprises 16 residues. In germline, CDR1 is SEHNR, CDR2 FQNEAQ (reference sequence). The CDR3 here is CASSLMGLERTDTQYF. The CDR3 DNA is TGTGCCAGCAGCTTAATGGGACTAGAACGCACAGATACGCAGTATTTT.

The chain uses TRBV25-1 and TRBJ1-1; weak D call: TRBD1 (6 bases). Germline-derived CDR1 and CDR2 are MGHDK and SYGVNS. This CDR3 region has 13 residues. V was trimmed by 7 bases and J by 6 bases, leaving 15 bases between them. This CDR3 reads CASTPGGQSEAFF. CDR3 nucleotide sequence: TGTGCCAGCACCCCCGGAGGACAGTCTGAAGCTTTCTTT.

The table lists this clone with a count of one. The chain uses TRBV9 and TRBJ2-2, with D hard to call. This CDR3 region has 13 residues. Per germline, CDR1 SGDLS and CDR2 YYNGEE. V gave up 1 base and J gave up 7 bases, with 8 bases separating them. The CDR3 DNA reads TGTGCCAGCAGCGTAAAGGAGATCGGGGAGCTGTTTTTT. Amino acids: CASSVKEIGELFF.

This chain joins TRBV7-2 and TRBJ2-7; D is perhaps TRBD1 (5 bases). This CDR3 spans 15 amino acids. From germline, CDR1 is SGHTA and CDR2 FQGNSA. Between the trimmed V and J ends, which lost 2 bases and 4 bases, there was a span of 15 bases. As DNA, the CDR3 is TGTGCCAGCAGCTTATTTGGGCAGGGTCAATACGAGCAGTACTTC. It encodes CASSLFGQGQYEQYF.

The rearrangement joins TRBV6-1 to TRBJ2-1, with a tentative D call TRBD2 (6 bases). The CDR3 is 14 residues long. V dropped 7 bases and J dropped 3 bases, with 13 bases sitting between them. Per germline, CDR1 MNHNS and CDR2 SASEGT. CDR3 loop: CASKEAEGYNEQFF. CDR3 in DNA: TGTGCCAGCAAGGAGGCGGAGGGCTACAATGAGCAGTTCTTC.

This sequence joins TRBV7-9 and TRBJ2-1, with 8 positions matching TRBD2. The CDR3 consists of 14 residues. The trim removed 3 bases at V and 7 bases at J, leaving 5 bases unmatched. Germline CDR1 and CDR2: SEHNR and FQNEAQ (reference sequence). The CDR3 protein is CASSFDGRANEQFF. Here the CDR3 DNA reads TGTGCCAGCAGCTTTGACGGGAGGGCAAATGAGCAGTTCTTC.